This entry describes one TCR beta chain. Its antigen is as yet unknown. The data stem from a study of response to subunit inactivated influenza vaccine. Findings and caveats of the study: Each seasonal flu vaccination may recruit only limited new T cells, authors suggested.

TCRdb analysed the RT-PCR reads with MiXCR anew, one entry per CDR3 protein. Of under 750,000 distinct CDR3 sequences in the sample, 12% were seen once. This clonotype was sampled from a man aged 50 to 60 who received an inactivated influenza vaccine. Sequencing was performed on PBMCs from blood, taken on the day of vaccination.

As DNA, the CDR3 is TGTGCCAGCAGTGATATCCCGCTAGCTGGGTACTACAATGAGCAGTTCTTC. Its protein product is CASSDIPLAGYYNEQFF. The V gene is TRBV25-1, the J gene TRBJ2-1, with D tentatively TRBD2 (5 bases). Germline-derived CDR1 and CDR2 are MGHDK and SYGVNS. Trimming shortened V by 3 bases and J by 3 bases, and 18 bases separated the two germline ends. The CDR3 contains 17 residues.